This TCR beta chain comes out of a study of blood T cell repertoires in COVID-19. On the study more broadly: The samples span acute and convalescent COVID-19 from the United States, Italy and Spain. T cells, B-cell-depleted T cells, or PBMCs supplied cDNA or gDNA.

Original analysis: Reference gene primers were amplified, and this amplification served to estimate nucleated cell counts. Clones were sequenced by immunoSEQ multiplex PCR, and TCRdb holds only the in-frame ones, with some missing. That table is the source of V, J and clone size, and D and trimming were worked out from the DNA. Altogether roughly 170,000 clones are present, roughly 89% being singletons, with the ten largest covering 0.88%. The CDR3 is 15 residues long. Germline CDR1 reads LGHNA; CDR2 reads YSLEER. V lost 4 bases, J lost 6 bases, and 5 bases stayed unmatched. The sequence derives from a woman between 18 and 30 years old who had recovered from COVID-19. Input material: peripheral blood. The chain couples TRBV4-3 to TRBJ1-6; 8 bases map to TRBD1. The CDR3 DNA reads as TGCGCCAGCAGCCGGAATGGACAGGGTAATTCACCCCTCCACTTT. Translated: CASSRNGQGNSPLHF.